This T cell receptor beta chain was observed in a study of T cells in localized non-small cell lung cancer. General study results and limits: Greater T cell density in blood accompanied longer overall survival. Heterogeneity stays possible, as sequencing covered only one tumor region. It was uninvolved adjacent lung that showed the highest T cell clonality, exceeding tumor. Adjacent lung was found to contain a median about 50 of the top 100 tumor clones.

Germline V gives CDR1 MNHEY, CDR2 SMNVEV (reference sequence). Trimming removed 6 bases at V and 1 base at J, with 16 bases between. This CDR3 spans 15 amino acids. Profiled with immunoSEQ multiplex PCR; TCRdb holds only in-frame clones, not every one. The sample carries roughly 11,000 clones, 70% to 90% recorded once. Worth noting for this clone: The antigen is undetermined.

The TCR sequence derives from a male donor older than 55 with stage I lung adenocarcinoma. This material consisted of peripheral blood, taken before any cancer treatment. The gene calls are TRBV27 and TRBJ2-7, with D possibly being TRBD1 (6 bases). The CDR3 loop is CASSLLGQGSYEQYF. The CDR3 DNA reads TGTGCCAGCAGCCTACTGGGGCAGGGGTCCTACGAGCAGTACTTC.